A selection of T cell receptor beta chains follows, all from one sample in a study of CD8+ T cells in alopecia areata. Libraries were prepared by immunoSEQ multiplex PCR; TCRdb keeps only in-frame clonotypes and omits some of them. The data contain 120,000 to 150,000 clones, roughly 44% of them singletons. Sequenced: CD4+ T cells sorted from blood. All receptors come from a human donor with alopecia areata. The CDR3 runs from the conserved cysteine through the conserved F or W. D genes are given only for firm matches. Clone size appears in some rows only: once, few, many, or a class for an expanded clone.

.	TRBJ2-7	14	TRBV29-1	TRBD1	TGCAGCGCCGGACAGGGGGCTGTCCCCTACGAGCAGTACTTC	CSAGQGAVPYEQYF
.	TRBJ2-3	14	TRBV7-3	.	TGTGCCAGCAGCACCGGCTTGTTTAAAGATACGCAGTATTTT	CASSTGLFKDTQYF
.	TRBJ2-7	14	TRBV15	.	TGTGCCACTATGCGGTCGGACCGCTCCTACGAGCAGTACTTC	CATMRSDRSYEQYF
.	TRBJ1-2	12	TRBV29-1	.	TGCAGCGTTGGAACAACTAACTATGGCTACACCTTC	CSVGTTNYGYTF
few	TRBJ2-3	11	TRBV7-9	.	TGTGCCGGGGAGAGGTCAGATACGCAGTATTTT	CAGERSDTQYF
.	TRBJ2-2	11	TRBV2	.	TGTGCCAGTAGAATTACCGGGGAGCTGTTTTTT	CASRITGELFF
.	TRBJ2-2	13	TRBV29-1	.	TGCAGCGGGACCCTTACGGCACCCGGGGAGCTGTTTTTT	CSGTLTAPGELFF
.	TRBJ1-2	14	TRBV10-3	.	TGTGCCATCAGTGAGCGGACGCCAGCCTATGGCTACACCTTC	CAISERTPAYGYTF
.	TRBJ1-1	15	TRBV5-1	.	TGCGCCAGCAGCCCCCGGGTGGGAACGAACACTGAAGCTTTCTTT	CASSPRVGTNTEAFF
.	TRBJ1-2	14	TRBV7-9	.	TGTGCCAGCAGCTTACAGGACAGAATAAATGGCTACACCTTC	CASSLQDRINGYTF
.	TRBJ1-5	12	TRBV2	.	TGTGCCAGCAGTGACGGAAATCAGCCCCAGCATTTT	CASSDGNQPQHF
.	TRBJ2-5	14	TRBV7-2	.	TGTGCCAGCCCCAGGGCGGGCCTCCAAGAGACCCAGTACTTC	CASPRAGLQETQYF
.	TRBJ1-4	16	TRBV27	.	TGTGCCAGCAGTTTCACGCAGGCGAGTAAAAATGAAAAACTGTTTTTT	CASSFTQASKNEKLFF
.	TRBJ2-3	13	TRBV29-1	TRBD1	TGCAGCGTGGGTAGGGGGCGAGGAGATACGCAGTATTTT	CSVGRGRGDTQYF
.	TRBJ2-3	16	TRBV5-1	TRBD1	TGCGCCAGCAGCTTGCCCCGGACAGGGAGCACAGATACGCAGTATTTT	CASSLPRTGSTDTQYF
.	TRBJ1-2	12	TRBV30	.	TGTGCCTGGGGCCGGGGCGGCTATGGCTACACCTTC	CAWGRGGYGYTF
.	TRBJ2-2	13	TRBV13	TRBD2	TGTGCCAGCAGGGGACTAGCTGCCGGGGAGCTGTTTTTT	CASRGLAAGELFF
.	TRBJ2-7	14	TRBV28	.	TGTGCCAGCAGTTTTCCCACCTCCCTGGGCGAGCAGTACTTC	CASSFPTSLGEQYF
.	TRBJ2-7	13	TRBV7-9	.	TGTGCCAGCAGCTTGTCCGGGCCCTACGAGCAGTACTTC	CASSLSGPYEQYF
.	TRBJ2-7	13	TRBV28	.	TGTGCCACCAGGAGGGGGGGCCCGTACGAGCAGTACTTC	CATRRGGPYEQYF
.	TRBJ2-7	16	TRBV4-1	.	TGCGCCAGCAGCCAAGATAGAACCGCTAACACCTACGAGCAGTACTTC	CASSQDRTANTYEQYF
few	TRBJ2-3	14	TRBV5-1	.	TGCGCCAGCTCGCAGGGTTCTTCCACAGATACGCAGTATTTT	CASSQGSSTDTQYF
.	TRBJ2-1	11	TRBV10-3	.	TGTGCCATCAGTGAGTTGTCTGAGCAGTTCTTC	CAISELSEQFF
.	TRBJ2-5	14	TRBV7-9	TRBD2	TGTGCCAGCAGCTCCCGGACTAGCAGAGAGACCCAGTACTTC	CASSSRTSRETQYF
.	TRBJ1-1	13	TRBV6-5	.	TGTGCCAGCAGTTACAGGGTTAACACTGAAGCTTTCTTT	CASSYRVNTEAFF
.	TRBJ1-2	15	TRBV11-2	TRBD1	TGTGCCAGCAGCCGCCAACCCACAGGGGCTTATGGCTACACCTTC	CASSRQPTGAYGYTF
.	TRBJ2-4	12	TRBV6-5	.	TGTGCCAGCGGAAAAGCCAAAAACATTCAGTACTTC	CASGKAKNIQYF
few	TRBJ2-1	13	TRBV29-1	.	TGCAGCGTTAAGGTCCCTAGTTATAATGAGCAGTTCTTC	CSVKVPSYNEQFF
.	TRBJ2-7	16	TRBV6-6	.	TGTGCCAGCAGTTACTCGAGGCAGGTGATCTCCTACGAGCAGTACTTC	CASSYSRQVISYEQYF
.	TRBJ2-7	12	TRBV30	.	TGTGCCTGGAGTGTCGGCCCCTACGAGCAGTACTTC	CAWSVGPYEQYF
.	TRBJ2-2	15	TRBV2	.	TGTGCCAGCAGTTCGACAAGCGGGAACACCGGGGAGCTGTTTTTT	CASSSTSGNTGELFF
.	TRBJ2-7	15	TRBV19	TRBD1	TGTGCCAGTAGTACACCGGGACAGGGAACCTACGAGCAGTACTTC	CASSTPGQGTYEQYF
.	TRBJ1-2	15	TRBV6-1	TRBD1	TGTGCCAGCACCCGAACCAGGGACAGGGCCTATGGCTACACCTTC	CASTRTRDRAYGYTF
once	TRBJ2-5	14	TRBV9	.	TGTGCCAGCAGCGTATCTTTGGCGCAAGAGACCCAGTACTTC	CASSVSLAQETQYF
.	TRBJ2-3	14	TRBV28	.	TGTGCCAGCAGTTTTGCGGCTCAAAGCGCCGTTCAGTATTTT	CASSFAAQSAVQYF
.	TRBJ1-5	13	TRBV29-1	.	TGCAGCGTTGAAGGGGGGCAGAATCAGCCCCAGCATTTT	CSVEGGQNQPQHF
.	TRBJ2-1	16	TRBV6-5	TRBD2	TGTGCCAGCAGTTATCGAGAGCGGGGCTCCTACAATGAGCAGTTCTTC	CASSYRERGSYNEQFF
few	TRBJ1-4	12	TRBV29-1	.	TGCAGCGTTGCGCAGCTTAATGAAAAACTGTTTTTT	CSVAQLNEKLFF
medium-sized	TRBJ2-1	15	TRBV7-8	TRBD2	TGTGCCAGCAGCTTAGAAAGACTAGCGGGAGCTGAGCAGTTCTTC	CASSLERLAGAEQFF
.	TRBJ1-2	13	TRBV28	TRBD1	TGTGCCAGCACTTTGGCGACAGGGAAAGGCTACACCTTC	CASTLATGKGYTF
few	TRBJ2-3	12	TRBV7-8	.	TGTGCCAGCAGCCCACGCGAAGATACGCAGTATTTT	CASSPREDTQYF
once	TRBJ1-5	15	TRBV5-1	.	TGCGCCAGCAGCTTGGACGGCAATAGCAATCAGCCCCAGCATTTT	CASSLDGNSNQPQHF
.	TRBJ2-5	14	TRBV7-2	.	TGTGCCAGCAGCTTATTTAGGATTGGAGAGACCCAGTACTTC	CASSLFRIGETQYF
.	TRBJ2-1	15	TRBV4-1	.	TGCGCCAGCAGCCAAGACGGTGGGTCCTACAATGAGCAGTTCTTC	CASSQDGGSYNEQFF
.	TRBJ2-2	14	TRBV6-6	.	TGTGCCAGCGACCCCAGGGGAGGAACCGGGGAGCTGTTTTTT	CASDPRGGTGELFF
.	TRBJ1-5	14	TRBV6-5	.	TGTGCCAGCAGTTACGATTCTGGTTCACAGCCCCAGCATTTT	CASSYDSGSQPQHF
.	TRBJ2-1	14	TRBV7-2	.	TGTGCCAGCAGCTTAGTTGGTTTGCGTGACGCCCAGTTCTTC	CASSLVGLRDAQFF
.	TRBJ2-1	16	TRBV7-9	.	TGTGCCAGCAGCTTTTTCAGTTGGTATTTAAAAAATGAGCAGTTCTTC	CASSFFSWYLKNEQFF
.	TRBJ2-3	12	TRBV29-1	.	TGCAGCACGTCCCCTGGCACAGATACGCAGTATTTT	CSTSPGTDTQYF
.	TRBJ2-3	14	TRBV2	TRBD2	TGTGTCTCATCCACCCGGGAGGGATTTGATACGCAGTATTTT	CVSSTREGFDTQYF
.	TRBJ2-7	15	TRBV5-4	TRBD1	TGTGCCAGCAGACCGGGACAGGGACCAAACTACGAGCAGTACTTC	CASRPGQGPNYEQYF
.	TRBJ2-2	18	TRBV4-2	.	TGTGCCAGCAGCCAAGACAGAAGACAACGAGAGAACACCGGGGAGCTGTTTTTT	CASSQDRRQRENTGELFF
.	TRBJ2-7	16	TRBV5-1	.	TGCGCCAGCAGCTTGGCCTCTCAGGGTACCTCCTACGAGCAGTACTTC	CASSLASQGTSYEQYF
.	TRBJ2-6	17	TRBV4-2	.	TGTGCCAGCAGCCAAGAAGGACAGTATTCTGGGGCCAACGTCCTGACTTTC	CASSQEGQYSGANVLTF